Listed here is a single TCR beta chain. What antigen it recognizes has not been identified. The sample holds no much larger clone one base away, and base qualities are not on file. This entry is derived from a study of cytomegalovirus exposure and HLA in healthy donors (dated by TCRdb to about 2017). Study-level background: According to an earlier analysis of several hundred of the donors, some 170 million T cells yielded some 110 million unique TCR beta sequences and approximately 300 Gb of sequence data. An early release that covered about 600 HLA-typed donors contained approximately 300 gigabases of sequencing data and about 93 million unique TCR sequences. The genetic ancestry cluster associated with self-reported Caucasian donors included about four fifths of the roughly 400 genotyped donors. The study was designed to test whether signatures of past pathogen exposure could be identified by cataloging public T cell receptors. The study profiled the T cell repertoires of 500 to 800 subjects by immunosequencing and related them to cytomegalovirus serostatus. A separate validation cohort of roughly 120 different subjects was used in addition to the approximately 700-subject first cohort. To predict cytomegalovirus infection status, the study combined high-throughput TCR immunosequencing, statistical association of individual TCRs with disease status, and machine learning. In a later analysis, previously published TCR beta repertoires from 670 or so donors were re-analyzed and high-resolution HLA genotyping was added so that TCR occurrence patterns could be studied. In the later analysis, no new phenotypic data were used to find candidate immune exposures; instead, reliance was placed on TCR beta sequences and their occurrence across donors. An earlier analysis of approximately 630 of the donors applied high-throughput TCR beta sequencing to assess whether each TCR beta V gene segment acted as functional or pseudogenic. Donor age, sex, ethnicity and CMV serostatus were compiled together with the repertoire data. A later genetic analysis used genome-wide SNP genotypes for about 65% of the roughly 670 donors, treating that subset as a discovery cohort. All discovery cohort repertoires had been generated on a single sequencing platform. HLA typing covered class I and class II loci at four-digit resolution. Typing coverage differed by locus: A, B, C, DRB1 and DQB1 were typed in roughly 629-630 donors, DQA1 in about 560, DPA1 in around 600, and DPB1 in approximately 450. Because of strong linkage in the cohort, five DR-DQ haplotypes were treated as single units for association and clustering. Among a few hundred genotyped donors of the cohort, an average of roughly 240,000 unique TCR beta nucleotide sequences were sequenced per donor, around 20% of them non-productive.

For CDR1 and CDR2, the germline V gene lists SQVTM and ANQGSEA. Trimming removed 6 bases from V and 6 bases from J; the gene matches leave 15 bases unexplained. The CDR3, from cysteine to phenylalanine, totals 15 residues. Only the CDR3 region is kept as DNA, spanning 45 bases read in frame from base 1. Libraries were constructed by the immunoSEQ multiplex PCR assay. For the multiplex PCR, a mixture combining 60 forward primers for TCR Vbeta segments and 13 reverse primers for TCR Jbeta segments was used. The CDR3 region of rearranged TCR beta genes was amplified from genomic DNA with a multiplex PCR assay. Amplified TCR beta libraries were sequenced as 87-base-pair reads on the Illumina HiSeq System. Per the source publication's procedure: A later analysis tallied tens of millions of unique TCR beta chains across the roughly 610 repertoires, and approximately 9.9 million of those chains were shared by two or more donors. Raw reads were error-corrected and collapsed into unique sequences by a nearest-neighbor algorithm in which closely related sequences were merged to remove PCR and sequencing errors. To assign V, D and J gene segments, CDR3 sequences were aligned to IMGT reference sequences. For a sequence to be retained, at least a six-nucleotide match to both a V gene segment and a J gene segment was required. A rearrangement was called productive if the CDR3 had no stop codons and remained in frame with V and J, and every other rearrangement was called non-productive. Following IMGT convention, CDR3 was defined as the stretch from the second conserved V-encoded cysteine to the conserved J-encoded phenylalanine. The earlier analysis of fewer than 700 of the donors excluded sequences that lacked an unambiguous match to a single V gene segment. In an earlier analysis of more than 500 of the donors, a V segment was called functional when productive rearrangements were above 56.7%, and segregating when the standard deviation between donors exceeded 5%. A statistical classification framework was built to diagnose cytomegalovirus status from the catalog of TCR beta chain sequences. A later analysis assigned V and J genes by comparing TCR nucleotide sequences with IMGT/GENE-DB human TR gene sequences. A later analysis assigned CDR3 sequences and most-parsimonious VDJ recombination scenarios with the TCRdist pipeline. In a later analysis, each TCR beta chain was defined by its CDR3 amino acid sequence together with its V-gene family, and reads without a unique V-gene family were excluded. In a later analysis, 500 to 700 highly shared, low-generation-probability nucleotide sequences were removed to address suspected cross-contamination and a sequencing artifact. For each public chain, a later analysis derived a clonal expansion index from normalized ranks of inferred template counts within each repertoire. A later analysis computed generation probabilities with a VDJ recombination model fitted to out-of-frame rearrangements, and checked the results against IGoR. Hypergeometric tests were used in a later analysis to score TCR-TCR, TCR-HLA and TCR-CMV co-occurrence, with a repertoire-size bias correction applied to the TCR pairs. A later analysis estimated false discovery rates by permuting HLA or CMV assignments 20 times. In a later analysis, co-occurring TCRs were grouped with DBSCAN, and TCRdist sequence similarity was added when clustering was performed within HLA-allele-positive subsets. Co-occurrence clustering excluded repertoires with fewer than 30,000 or more than 120,000 public chains, plus five with anomalous nucleotide sharing. In TCRdb, the immuneACCESS table is reduced to in-frame sequences with V and J assigned. These tables do not hold every clone; where another copy was compared, an unresolved V gene accounts for under half, and the others remain unexplained. V and J calls and clone size follow that table, whereas D and trimming were derived from the DNA. The sample includes about 140,000 clones, with around 80% observed a single time. The top ten clones comprise approximately 3.2% of the sample.

In total, approximately 610 healthy bone marrow donors made up the cohort. At the time of sampling, all cohort members were nominally healthy, though unrecorded immune exposures were likely present. The donor tested CMV seropositive and was one of the 289 seropositive cohort members. A peripheral blood sample was collected from each donor, and TCR beta sequencing was performed on peripheral blood mononuclear cells. The Qiagen DNeasy Blood Extraction Kit was used to extract genomic DNA from the blood cell samples. Points the paper makes about the study in general: Sequencing depth was assumed to be roughly uniform across donors in the presence/absence analyses, though that assumption may not hold. According to a later genetic analysis, donors in an Asian-associated ancestry cluster had fewer N-insertions in productive TCRs than the approximately 610-donor mean. An earlier analysis of approximately 590 of the donors showed that most TCR beta V segments appeared in productive rearrangements either about 90% or about 30% of the time, which broadly matched IMGT annotations. According to a later analysis, most CMV-associated TCR beta chains appeared to be HLA-restricted, and the HLA associations seemed to be driven largely by CMV exposure. The 87-base-pair reads could not distinguish some IMGT-functional V segments, including TRBV6-2 and TRBV6-3, so those segments were excluded. A few of the identified cytomegalovirus-associated TCR beta chains were confirmed in vitro to be specific for cytomegalovirus antigens. Strong co-occurrence of HLA alleles, especially DR and DQ, made assigning TCR associations to individual alleles difficult. A total of 150 to 200 TCR beta chains were listed by the study as associated with cytomegalovirus. Only TCR beta chains were sequenced in this cohort, and the absence of alpha or paired-chain data limited detectable features. A further reported finding was that TCR beta sequences accurately predicted the HLA-A and HLA-B alleles for most subjects in the first cohort. In a later genetic analysis, a missense DCLRE1C variant was associated with V-gene and J-gene trimming of TCR beta chains, and the association was replicated in an independent cohort. Several of the top co-occurrence clusters appeared to be linked to parvovirus B19, influenza, CMV and Epstein-Barr virus, according to a later analysis. The authors suggested that the approach could potentially be extended to other disease states and immunological phenotypes. Immune exposure information for the cohort was limited to CMV serostatus. The classifier was reported to diagnose cytomegalovirus status with high specificity and sensitivity in both the original and validation cohorts. Because HLA typing was unavailable for some donors at each locus, only the typed subset was used in association tests. A cluster of highly shared sequence variants was judged likely to be a technical artifact of the sequencing pipeline. Linkage disequilibrium might explain the correlated functional status among segregating V segments, but an unknown experimental factor could not be excluded. In a later analysis, TCR association rates were found to vary across HLA loci, with the most associated TCRs seen for DRB1 alleles and the fewest for HLA-C alleles. In a later analysis, HLA-associated TCR beta chains were found to be more clonally expanded and to have lower generation probabilities than equally common non-associated chains. Most TCR sequences were seen in very few donors, while some public TCRs were found in many individuals. A later analysis associated about 17,000 TCR beta sequences with specific HLA alleles at a false discovery rate of 0.05. Roughly 15 rarely observed V segments, including chromosome 9 orphons, were excluded from the earlier analysis of 550 to 700 of the donors because counts were too low.

This receptor was obtained from a young man in good health and CMV-seropositive. This chain joins TRBV29-1 to TRBJ2-7; 9 bases in the junction line up with TRBD2. The sequenced sample consisted of PBMCs. The CDR3 region: CSVVPLAGLWSEQYF. The nucleotide sequence reads TGCAGCGTCGTTCCTCTAGCGGGACTTTGGAGCGAGCAGTACTTC.